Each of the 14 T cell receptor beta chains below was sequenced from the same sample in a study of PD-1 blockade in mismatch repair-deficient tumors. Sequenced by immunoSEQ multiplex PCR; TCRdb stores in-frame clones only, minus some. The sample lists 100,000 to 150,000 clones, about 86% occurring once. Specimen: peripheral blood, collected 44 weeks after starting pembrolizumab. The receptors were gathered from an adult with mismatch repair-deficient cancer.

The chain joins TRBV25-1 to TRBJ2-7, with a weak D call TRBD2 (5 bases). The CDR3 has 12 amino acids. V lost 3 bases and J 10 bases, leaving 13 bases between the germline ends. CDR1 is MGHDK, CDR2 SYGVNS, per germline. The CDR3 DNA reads TGTGCCAGCAGTGACGGAGGATTCGGACAGTACTTC. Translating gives CASSDGGFGQYF.

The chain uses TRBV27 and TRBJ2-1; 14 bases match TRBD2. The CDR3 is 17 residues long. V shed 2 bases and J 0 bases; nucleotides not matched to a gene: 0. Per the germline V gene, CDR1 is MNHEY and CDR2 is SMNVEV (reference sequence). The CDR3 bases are TGTGCCAGCAGTTTAGGGACTAGCGGGAGCTCCTACAATGAGCAGTTCTTC. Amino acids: CASSLGTSGSSYNEQFF.

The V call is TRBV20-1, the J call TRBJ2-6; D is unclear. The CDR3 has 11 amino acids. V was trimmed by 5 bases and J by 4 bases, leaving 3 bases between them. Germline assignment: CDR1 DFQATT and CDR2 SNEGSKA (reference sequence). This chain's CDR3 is CSAPGANVLTF. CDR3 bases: TGCAGTGCTCCCGGGGCCAACGTCCTGACTTTC.

CDR3 nucleotide sequence: TGTGCCAGCACGGGGGGTTTAGGAGCGGGAGAGACCCAGTACTTC. It translates to CASTGGLGAGETQYF. J is TRBJ2-5 and V is TRBV4-2; 7 nucleotides match TRBD2. Germline V lookup: CDR1 LGHNA, CDR2 YNFKEQ. V dropped 7 bases and J dropped 4; count of bases not matched to a gene: 12. The CDR3 covers 15 residues.

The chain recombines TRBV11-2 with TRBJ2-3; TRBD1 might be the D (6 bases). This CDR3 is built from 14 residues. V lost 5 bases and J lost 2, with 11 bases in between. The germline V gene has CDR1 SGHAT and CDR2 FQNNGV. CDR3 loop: CASSPDSLTDTQYF. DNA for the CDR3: TGTGCCAGCAGCCCGGACAGTCTCACAGATACGCAGTATTTT.

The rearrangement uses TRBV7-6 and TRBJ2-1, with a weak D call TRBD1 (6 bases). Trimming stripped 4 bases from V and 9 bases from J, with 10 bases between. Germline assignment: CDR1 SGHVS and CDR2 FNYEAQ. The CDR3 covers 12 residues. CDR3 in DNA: TGTGCCAGCAGCTCTACAGGGTCTGAGCAGTTCTTC. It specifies CASSSTGSEQFF.

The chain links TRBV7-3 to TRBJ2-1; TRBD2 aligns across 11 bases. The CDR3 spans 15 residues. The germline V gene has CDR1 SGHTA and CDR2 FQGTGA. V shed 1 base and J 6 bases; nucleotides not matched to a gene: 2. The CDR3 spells CASSLSSGRANEQFF. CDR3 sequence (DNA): TGTGCCAGCAGCTTAAGTAGCGGGAGGGCCAATGAGCAGTTCTTC.

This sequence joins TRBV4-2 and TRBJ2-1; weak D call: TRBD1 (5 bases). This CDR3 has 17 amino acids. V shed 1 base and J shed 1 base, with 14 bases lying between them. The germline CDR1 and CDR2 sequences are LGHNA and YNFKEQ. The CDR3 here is CASSQVGAGASYNEQFF. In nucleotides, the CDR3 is TGTGCCAGCAGCCAAGTTGGGGCAGGAGCGTCCTACAATGAGCAGTTCTTC.

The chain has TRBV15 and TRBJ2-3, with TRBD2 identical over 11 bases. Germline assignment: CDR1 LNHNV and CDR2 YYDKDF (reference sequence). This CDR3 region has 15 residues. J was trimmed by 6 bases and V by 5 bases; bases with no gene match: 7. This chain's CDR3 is CATSVTTSGTDTQYF. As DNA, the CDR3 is TGTGCCACCAGCGTAACGACTAGCGGGACTGATACGCAGTATTTT.

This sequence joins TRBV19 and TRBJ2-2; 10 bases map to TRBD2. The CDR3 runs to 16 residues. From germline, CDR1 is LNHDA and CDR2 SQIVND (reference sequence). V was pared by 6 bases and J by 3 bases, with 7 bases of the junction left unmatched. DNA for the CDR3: TGTGCCAGTAGACGAGCGGGAGGGTCGTACACCGGGGAGCTGTTTTTT. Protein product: CASRRAGGSYTGELFF.

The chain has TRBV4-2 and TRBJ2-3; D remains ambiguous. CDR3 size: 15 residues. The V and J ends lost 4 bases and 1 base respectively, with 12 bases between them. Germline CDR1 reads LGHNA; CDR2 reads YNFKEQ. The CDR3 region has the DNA TGTGCCAGCAGCCCACTGGACCGGGGCACAGATACGCAGTATTTT. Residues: CASSPLDRGTDTQYF.

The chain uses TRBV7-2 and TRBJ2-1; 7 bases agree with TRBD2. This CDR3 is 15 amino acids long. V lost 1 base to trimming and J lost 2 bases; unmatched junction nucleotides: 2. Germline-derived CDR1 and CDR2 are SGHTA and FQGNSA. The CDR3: CASSLGGGAYNEQFF. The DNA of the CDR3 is TGTGCCAGCAGCTTAGGGGGGGGAGCCTACAATGAGCAGTTCTTC.

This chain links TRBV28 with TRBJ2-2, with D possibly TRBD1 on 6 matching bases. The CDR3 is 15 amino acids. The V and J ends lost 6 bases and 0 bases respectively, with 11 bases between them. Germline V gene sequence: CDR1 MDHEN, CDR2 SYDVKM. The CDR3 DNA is TGTGCCAGCAGACAACAGGGTGCGAACACCGGGGAGCTGTTTTTT. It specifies CASRQQGANTGELFF.

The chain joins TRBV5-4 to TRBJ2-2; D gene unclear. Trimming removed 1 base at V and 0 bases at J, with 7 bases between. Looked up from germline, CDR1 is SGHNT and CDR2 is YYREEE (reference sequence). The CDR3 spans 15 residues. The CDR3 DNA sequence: TGTGCCAGCAGCTTGCCCCCCCCGAACACCGGGGAGCTGTTTTTT. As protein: CASSLPPPNTGELFF.